This T cell receptor beta chain was sequenced for a study of T cells in Graves' hyperthyroidism and ophthalmopathy. TCR beta CDR3 regions were amplified from RNA transcripts. Using the HTBI primer set, a first-round RT-PCR was run on the TCR CDR3. TCRdb ran MiXCR on the multiplex PCR reads and lists one entry per CDR3 protein. The sample consists of a few hundred thousand distinct CDR3 sequences, about 14% of them appearing once. CDR3 length: 23 residues. With 0 bases clipped from V and 2 bases from J, the junction kept 26 bases outside the gene matches. CDR1 and CDR2 from the germline V gene are SGHRS and YFSETQ. This clonotype has at least ten counts.

This TCR was recovered from a woman aged 25 to 39 with Graves' ophthalmopathy. Sequenced sample: blood. V is TRBV5-1 and J is TRBJ2-1; TRBD1 aligns across 7 bases. CDR3 sequence: CASSLASIGPMGTRQGAYNEQFF. The DNA of the CDR3 is TGCGCCAGCAGCTTGGCCTCTATCGGGCCCATGGGAACACGACAGGGTGCCTACAATGAGCAGTTCTTC.